The 25 T cell receptor beta chains in this list originate from one sample, sequenced in a study of OX40 agonist ivuxolimab in advanced cancers. This table comes from immunoSEQ multiplex PCR, and its TCRdb copy is limited to in-frame clones, with some not included. The sample has approximately 90,000 clones, about 90% seen once. Specimen: CD4+ or CD8+ T cells sorted from blood, collected in a trial of the OX40 agonist ivuxolimab. All receptors derive from an adult with an advanced solid tumor such as melanoma, head and neck, liver or kidney cancer.

The rearrangement uses TRBV12-5 and TRBJ2-1; no definite D call. This CDR3 has 14 amino acids. From germline, CDR1 is LGHNT and CDR2 FRNRAP. V was clipped by 3 bases and J by 6 bases, with 12 bases between them. CDR3 nucleotide sequence: TGTGCTAGTGGTTTTGAGTCGTGGCGCAATGAGCAGTTCTTC. Translation: CASGFESWRNEQFF.

CDR3 nucleotides: TGTGCCAGCAGCTTCCCACAGGGGGGGACCGGGGAGCTGTTTTTT. Protein sequence: CASSFPQGGTGELFF. The chain carries TRBV5-8 and TRBJ2-2; a weak D match, TRBD1 (8 bases). The CDR3 totals 15 residues. CDR1 SGHTS and CDR2 YDEGEE come from the germline V gene. V dropped 2 bases and J dropped 5 bases, with 13 bases sitting between them.

The table lists this clone with a few counts. The chain links TRBV6-5 to TRBJ2-2; 7 positions match TRBD1. Germline-derived CDR1 and CDR2 are MNHEY and SVGAGI. V shed 2 bases, J shed 2 bases, and the junction held 2 bases outside the gene matches. The CDR3 loop spans 15 amino acids. CDR3 sequence: CASSYGTDNTGELFF. CDR3 DNA: TGTGCCAGCAGTTACGGGACAGACAACACCGGGGAGCTGTTTTTT.

J is TRBJ2-1 and V is TRBV29-1; D call uncertain. Deletions cut 5 bases from V and 10 bases from J, with 12 bases between. Germline loops: CDR1 SQVTM, CDR2 ANQGSEA. The CDR3 has 11 amino acids. The CDR3 spells CSVRWLREQFF. The CDR3 DNA sequence: TGCAGCGTTCGGTGGCTGCGGGAGCAGTTCTTC.

The J gene is TRBJ1-2, the V gene TRBV6-5; D is ambiguous. Germline V lookup: CDR1 MNHEY, CDR2 SVGAGI. This CDR3 is built from 13 residues. Trimming took off 6 bases at V and 8 bases at J, with 16 bases between the two ends. Written as DNA, the CDR3 is TGTGCCAGCAGATCAACCGACCAGGTCGGCTACACCTTC. This sequence encodes CASRSTDQVGYTF.

The CDR3 protein is CSVEGPRGGTEAFF. The CDR3 DNA sequence: TGCAGCGTTGAGGGTCCCCGCGGGGGAACTGAAGCTTTCTTT. V and J are TRBV29-1 and TRBJ1-1; tentative D call: TRBD1 (5 bases). The CDR3 length is 14 residues. The germline V and J ends were trimmed by 3 bases and 5 bases, with 16 bases remaining between them. Germline CDR1 SQVTM, CDR2 ANQGSEA.

The chain combines TRBV7-9 with TRBJ2-5, with 7 bases fitting TRBD1. The germline V gene encodes CDR1 SEHNR and CDR2 FQNEAQ (reference sequence). Unmatched junction bases numbered 5, after V lost 3 bases and J lost 10 bases. The CDR3 is 12 residues long. CDR3 amino acids: CASSFQGVGQYF. CDR3 nucleotides: TGTGCCAGCAGCTTCCAGGGGGTTGGCCAGTACTTC.

The rearrangement links TRBV9 to TRBJ1-4, with TRBD1 identical over 8 bases. Germline CDR1 SGDLS, CDR2 YYNGEE. The CDR3 runs 15 residues. V shed 2 bases, J shed 6 bases, and the junction held 6 bases outside the gene matches. The CDR3 spells CASSVGGTGYEKLFF. The CDR3 DNA reads as TGTGCCAGCAGCGTTGGGGGGACAGGCTATGAAAAACTGTTTTTT.

Written as DNA, the CDR3 is TGCGCCAGCAGCTTGGATCGACCCACAGATACGCAGTATTTT. This sequence encodes CASSLDRPTDTQYF. The chain couples TRBV5-1 to TRBJ2-3; D gene unclear. Germline values: CDR1 SGHRS, CDR2 YFSETQ. Trimming stripped 0 bases from V and 2 bases from J, with 7 bases between. This CDR3 has 14 residues.

The chain uses TRBV27 and TRBJ2-1; D possibly corresponds to TRBD2 (6 bases). CDR3 length: 13 amino acids. In germline, CDR1 is MNHEY, CDR2 SMNVEV (reference sequence). V gave up 6 bases and J gave up 6 bases, with 12 bases separating them. CDR3 in amino acids: CASRTGGTNEQFF. CDR3 nucleotides: TGTGCCAGCAGAACCGGGGGAACCAATGAGCAGTTCTTC.

The J gene is TRBJ2-7, the V gene TRBV6-1; 11 nucleotides match TRBD2. The CDR3 totals 15 residues. Germline-derived CDR1 and CDR2 are MNHNS and SASEGT. V lost 3 bases and J lost 2; bases outside the gene matches: 3. CDR3 amino acids: CASSEGTSGTYEQYF. CDR3 bases: TGTGCCAGCAGTGAGGGGACTAGCGGTACCTACGAGCAGTACTTC.

CDR3 nucleotides: TGTGCCAGCAGCTTAACTAGGACAGACGACGGCTACACCTTC. Translating it yields CASSLTRTDDGYTF. The chain employs TRBV7-9 and TRBJ1-2; TRBD1 might be the D (6 bases). The ends were cut back, 2 bases at V and 8 bases at J, with 15 bases in the middle. The CDR3 length is 14 residues. Germline assignment: CDR1 SEHNR and CDR2 FQNEAQ (reference sequence).

The chain carries TRBV4-1 and TRBJ2-5; TRBD2 matches at 7 bases. Losses at the gene ends were 4 bases for V and 0 bases for J; bases not matched to a gene: 5. CDR1 is MGHRA and CDR2 is YSYEKL in the germline V gene. The CDR3 consists of 15 residues. The CDR3 nucleotides read TGCGCCAGCAGCCCGGGCGGGAGTAACCAAGAGACCCAGTACTTC. Protein sequence: CASSPGGSNQETQYF.

The chain has TRBV10-3 and TRBJ1-5, with TRBD1 identical over 8 bases. The V gene's germline CDR1 is ENHRY and CDR2 SYGVKD. The CDR3 contains 18 residues. With V trimmed by 0 bases and J by 0 bases, 7 bases remained unmatched. CDR3 region: CAISESGTGLYSNQPQHF. CDR3 DNA: TGTGCCATCAGTGAGTCCGGGACAGGCCTTTATAGCAATCAGCCCCAGCATTTT.

The chain uses TRBV13 and TRBJ1-2, with TRBD1 identical over 7 bases. CDR3 length equals 12 residues. CDR1 PRHDT and CDR2 FYEKMQ come from the germline V gene (reference sequence). V shed 5 bases and J 8 bases; nucleotides not matched to a gene: 5. CDR3 sequence reads: CASSPGTEGYTF. In DNA, the CDR3 is TGTGCCAGCAGCCCGGGGACAGAAGGCTACACCTTC.

V and J are TRBV30 and TRBJ2-7; D perhaps matches TRBD2 (6 bases). The germline gives CDR1 GTSNPN, CDR2 SVGIG (reference sequence). Trimming stripped 1 base from V and 2 bases from J, with 12 bases between. The CDR3 runs to 14 residues. This CDR3 reads CAWSAGSAPYEQYF. As DNA, the CDR3 is TGTGCCTGGAGTGCCGGGAGCGCCCCCTACGAGCAGTACTTC. Full variable domain (outside the CDR3, taken from reference TRBV30 and TRBJ2-7): SQTIHQWPATLVQPVGSPLSLECTVEGTSNPNLYWYRQAAGRGLQLLFYSVGIGQISSEVPQNLSASRPQDRQFILSSKKLLLSDSGFYLCAWSAGSAPYEQYFGPGTRLTVT.

The V call is TRBV4-1, the J call TRBJ2-7; 9 nucleotides align to TRBD1. Per germline, CDR1 MGHRA and CDR2 YSYEKL. This CDR3 has 14 amino acids. V trimming: 4 bases; J trimming: 3 bases; junction bases outside the gene matches: 4. CDR3 DNA sequence: TGCGCCAGCAGCCGGACAGGGGTGAACTACGAGCAGTACTTC. Residues: CASSRTGVNYEQYF.

The chain joins TRBV21-1 to TRBJ2-3; TRBD1 reflects the table's D call only, with no check against the DNA. TRBV21-1 is listed as a pseudogene. This CDR3 has 18 residues. CDR3 nucleotides: TGTGCCCCCAGCCTCCGCCGGGACAGGGGAGGGAGCACAGATACGCAGTATTTT. This translates into CAPSLRRDRGGSTDTQYF.

The chain combines TRBV5-1 with TRBJ1-1, with D possibly matching TRBD1 (5 bases). The CDR3 consists of 15 residues. The germline CDR1 and CDR2 sequences are SGHRS and YFSETQ. The V end lost 0 bases, the J end lost 1 base, and 10 bases lay between the germline ends. CDR3 bases: TGCGCCAGCAGCTTGGTGGGGGGAGCGAACACTGAAGCTTTCTTT. This codes for CASSLVGGANTEAFF.

V usage is TRBV15 and J usage is TRBJ2-7; TRBD1 or TRBD2 may be the D gene (5 bases each). The CDR3 has 15 residues. In germline, CDR1 is LNHNV, CDR2 YYDKDF (reference sequence). V was cut by 1 base and J by 7 bases, with 17 bases left in between. CDR3: CATSRARDLDGEQYF. The CDR3 bases are TGTGCCACCAGCAGAGCCCGGGACCTCGACGGGGAGCAGTACTTC.

This CDR3 is CASSHLVGDSREKLFF. The CDR3 DNA is TGCGCCAGCAGCCACCTGGTTGGGGACAGTAGAGAAAAACTGTTTTTT. The genes are TRBV4-1 and TRBJ1-4; TRBD1 matches at 7 bases. CDR1 is MGHRA, CDR2 YSYEKL, per germline. The CDR3 loop spans 16 amino acids. Trimming took 3 bases from V and 8 from J; bases not matched to a gene: 12.

The V call is TRBV7-2, the J call TRBJ2-7, with D unresolved. V shed 1 base and J shed 2 bases, with 9 bases lying between them. The V gene's germline CDR1 is SGHTA and CDR2 FQGNSA. The CDR3 runs 14 residues. The CDR3 reads CASSLGRAAYEQYF. Here the CDR3 DNA reads TGTGCCAGCAGCTTAGGTCGGGCGGCCTACGAGCAGTACTTC.

This rearrangement joins TRBV13 to TRBJ2-5; D ambiguous. The CDR3 runs 13 residues. V was cut by 0 bases and J by 5 bases, with 7 bases left in between. Germline values: CDR1 PRHDT, CDR2 FYEKMQ (reference sequence). Here the CDR3 reads CASSLGVGETQYF. The CDR3 bases are TGTGCCAGCAGCTTAGGTGTCGGGGAGACCCAGTACTTC.

This chain uses TRBV9 with TRBJ2-7; 8 bases fit TRBD1. V trimming: 0 bases; J trimming: 3 bases; junction bases outside the gene matches: 2. This CDR3 contains 14 residues. In germline, CDR1 is SGDLS, CDR2 YYNGEE. This chain's CDR3 is CASSVEDRVYEQYF. Here the CDR3 DNA reads TGTGCCAGCAGCGTAGAGGACAGGGTCTACGAGCAGTACTTC.

The chain couples TRBV5-8 to TRBJ1-5; no definite D call. The germline CDR1 and CDR2 sequences are SGHTS and YDEGEE. The CDR3 spans 11 residues. V lost 6 bases, J lost 9 bases, and 10 bases lay in between. The CDR3 here is CASTYGGPQHF. The CDR3 DNA reads TGTGCCAGCACGTATGGTGGGCCCCAGCATTTT.